These 4 T cell receptor beta chains were all obtained from the same sample, sequenced in a study of neurological immune-mediated disorders (dated by TCRdb to about 2019). The library was generated by 5' RACE. Reads for this sample came from an Illumina HiSeq 2500. Starting from the raw public reads, TCRdb applied fastp trimming at Q25, assembled clones with MiXCR and retained in-frame beta chains. Each CDR3 protein gets just one entry, which takes the most common genes and DNA from the rows behind it. A total of about 38,000 distinct CDR3 sequences appear in this sample, under 14% of them only once. Around 3.9% of the sample is taken by the ten largest. Sequences were obtained from CD4+ T cells from blood. The receptors originated from a woman in her twenties or thirties with HTLV-1-associated myelopathy (HAM/TSP).

This clonotype has ten or more counts. The gene calls are TRBV20-1 and TRBJ1-4; no definite D call. Trimming shortened V by 4 bases and J by 0 bases, and 6 bases separated the two germline ends. Per the germline V gene, CDR1 is DFQATT and CDR2 is SNEGSKA (reference sequence). This CDR3 spans 13 amino acids. This chain's CDR3 is CSATSATNEKLFF. The CDR3 coding sequence is TGCAGTGCTACAAGTGCAACTAATGAAAAACTGTTTTTT.

This clonotype was seen many times. CDR3 in amino acids: CASSSQGRNIQYF. CDR3 DNA: TGTGCCAGCAGCTCACAGGGGCGGAACATTCAGTACTTC. The chain is built from TRBV11-3 and TRBJ2-4; TRBD1 matches at 7 bases. The trim removed 4 bases at V and 7 bases at J, leaving 4 bases unmatched. The length of the CDR3 is 13 residues. Germline-derived CDR1 and CDR2 are SGHNT and YENEEA. The full variable domain, rest sourced from reference TRBV11-3 and TRBJ2-4, is EAGVVQSPRYKIIEKKQPVAFWCNPISGHNTLYWYLQNLGQGPELLIRYENEEAVDDSQLPKDRFSAERLKGVDSTLKIQPAELGDSAVYLCASSSQGRNIQYFGAGTRLSVL.

This clonotype appeared many times. The chain joins TRBV14 to TRBJ1-2, with D unclear. This CDR3 has 14 amino acids. V was clipped by 0 bases and J by 4 bases, with 9 bases between them. Germline-derived CDR1 and CDR2 are SGHDN and FVKESK. CDR3 bases: TGTGCCAGCAGCCAAGATTCCAGGCCCTATGGCTACACCTTC. The encoded protein is CASSQDSRPYGYTF.

This clonotype was seen ten or more times. This sequence joins TRBV7-2 and TRBJ1-2; D ambiguous. V shed 1 base and J shed 8 bases, with 11 bases lying between them. The CDR3 spans 13 residues. CDR1 and CDR2 (germline): SGHTA, FQGNSA. The DNA for the CDR3 is TGTGCCAGCAGCTTAGTATCGGGGTTCGGCTACACCTTC. The encoded protein is CASSLVSGFGYTF.